This is a list of T cell receptor beta chains from one sample in a study of OX40 agonist ivuxolimab in advanced cancers. Clones were read by immunoSEQ multiplex PCR, and TCRdb kept only the in-frame ones, dropping some. The table has some 59,000 clones, approximately 89% seen once. The sequences come from CD4+ or CD8+ T cells sorted from blood, collected in a trial of the OX40 agonist ivuxolimab. Receptors were obtained from an adult with an advanced solid tumor such as melanoma, head and neck, liver or kidney cancer. The CDR3 runs from the conserved cysteine through the conserved F or W. D genes are given only for firm matches. Not all rows give a size; the values are once, few, many and, for expanded clones, a class.

clone_size j_call d_call v_call cdr3_nt cdr3_aa
NA TRBJ2-1 TRBD2 TRBV27 TGTGCCAGCAGTTTTGGGCGGGGGAACAATGAGCAGTTCTTC CASSFGRGNNEQFF
NA TRBJ2-1 TRBD2 TRBV6-5 TGTGCCAGCAGCTCACTAGCGGGGGTCAATGAGCAGTTCTTC CASSSLAGVNEQFF
NA TRBJ2-7 NA TRBV29-1 TGCAGCGTCGGAGGGGCCTACGAGCAGTACTTC CSVGGAYEQYF
NA TRBJ2-7 NA TRBV6-5 TGTGCCAGCAGTTACGCGGTACAGGGTGGCGAGCAGTACTTC CASSYAVQGGEQYF
NA TRBJ2-1 NA TRBV5-5 TGTGCCAGCAGCGTGAGCTGGATACTCGGCAATGAGCAGTTCTTC CASSVSWILGNEQFF
NA TRBJ1-6 NA TRBV6-5 TGTGCCAGCAGTTACTCGGTGGACGCTTCACCCCTCCACTTT CASSYSVDASPLHF
NA TRBJ2-3 TRBD2 TRBV27 TGTGCCAGCAGTTTATTGCGGACTAGCGGGACCACAGATACGCAGTATTTT CASSLLRTSGTTDTQYF
NA TRBJ2-5 TRBD1 TRBV5-4 TGTGCCAGCAGCTTGAGGGGGCAGGAGACCCAGTACTTC CASSLRGQETQYF
once TRBJ1-2 NA TRBV11-2 TGTGCCAGCAGCTTAGATGGGGGACGACATTTTGGCTACACCTTC CASSLDGGRHFGYTF
NA TRBJ2-1 NA TRBV19 TGTGCCAGTAGGGCAAACTCCTACAATGAGCAGTTCTTC CASRANSYNEQFF
NA TRBJ1-2 NA TRBV7-9 TGTGCCAGCAGCTTAGCAGGGGGCTACACCTTC CASSLAGGYTF
NA TRBJ1-5 TRBD1 TRBV10-3 TGTGCCATCAGTGAGGGGGGGACAGGGGCACCAGGTCAGCCCCAGCATTTT CAISEGGTGAPGQPQHF
NA TRBJ2-7 TRBD2 TRBV27 TGTGCCAGCAGCTCCGGACTAGCGGGCAACTCCTACGAGCAGTACTTC CASSSGLAGNSYEQYF
NA TRBJ2-5 TRBD2 TRBV9 TGTGCCAGCAGCTACGGGGGGGTCGGGGAGACCCAGTACTTC CASSYGGVGETQYF
NA TRBJ1-5 NA TRBV4-3 TGCGCCAGCAGCCAAGATAGGAGCTCCAATCAGCCCCAGCATTTT CASSQDRSSNQPQHF
NA TRBJ1-1 NA TRBV9 TGTGCCAGCAGCGTAGGGGGGGACGCCCTGAATGAAGCTTTCTTT CASSVGGDALNEAFF
once TRBJ2-1 NA TRBV4-1 TGCGCCAGCAGCCCAAGCTCCTACAATGAGCAGTTCTTC CASSPSSYNEQFF
NA TRBJ2-7 NA TRBV15 TGTGCCACCAGCCCACTCCCGGGGATCCTAGGTTACGAGCAGTACTTC CATSPLPGILGYEQYF
NA TRBJ1-5 NA TRBV5-8 TGTGCCAGCAGCTCCGCAGGGGTTAGCAATCAGCCCCAGCATTTT CASSSAGVSNQPQHF
NA TRBJ1-1 NA TRBV27 TGTGCCAGCAGCTTGGTTATCAATACTGGCGAAGCTTTCTTT CASSLVINTGEAFF
once TRBJ1-1 NA TRBV28 TGTGCCAGCAGTTTTCGTCCCGGGACTGAAGCTTTCTTT CASSFRPGTEAFF
NA TRBJ2-3 NA TRBV25-1 TGTGCCAGCAGTGAAGGTGGTGTGTATGTGACAGATACGCAGTATTTT CASSEGGVYVTDTQYF
NA TRBJ1-1 NA TRBV6-6 TGTGCCAGCAGGTGGTTGAACACTGAAGCTTTCTTT CASRWLNTEAFF
NA TRBJ1-1 NA TRBV28 TGTGCCAGCAGCCTTCTGCCTAACACTGAAGCTTTCTTT CASSLLPNTEAFF
NA TRBJ2-1 NA TRBV6-5 TGTGCCAGCAGTCCCCCCGACAGTGAGCAGTTCTTC CASSPPDSEQFF
NA TRBJ2-4 NA TRBV9 TGTGCCAGCAGCGTAGGGGGGGCGCAAGGGGACAAAAACATTCAGTACTTC CASSVGGAQGDKNIQYF
NA TRBJ1-1 NA TRBV5-6 TGTGCCAGCAGCTCGGGACACCACACTGAAGCTTTCTTT CASSSGHHTEAFF
NA TRBJ2-7 TRBD1 TRBV11-2 TGTGCCAGCAGCTTAGCTCCTTCCGGGACAGATATTTTCTACGAGCAGTACTTC CASSLAPSGTDIFYEQYF
NA TRBJ2-7 TRBD1 TRBV11-3 TGTGCCAGCAGCTTGGGGACAGGAGTCTCCTACGAGCAGTACTTC CASSLGTGVSYEQYF
NA TRBJ2-2 NA TRBV19 TGTGCCAGTAGTGGAGGGGGCGGGGAGCTGTTTTTT CASSGGGGELFF
NA TRBJ2-7 NA TRBV7-9 TGTGCCAGCAGCTTAGGGTCAGGGGCTACCTACGAGCAGTACTTC CASSLGSGATYEQYF
NA TRBJ2-3 TRBD2 TRBV5-1 TGCGCCAGCAGCTTGGCGGGAGCGGGAGGTACAGATACGCAGTATTTT CASSLAGAGGTDTQYF
NA TRBJ2-1 TRBD2 TRBV27 TGTGCCAGCAGTTCGCTCGAATTAGCGGGGTATAGGGACAATGAGCAGTTCTTC CASSSLELAGYRDNEQFF
NA TRBJ1-1 TRBD1 TRBV4-2 TGTGCCAGCAGCCATCCAGGGGGCGCGGGGGCTTTCTTT CASSHPGGAGAFF
NA TRBJ2-2 TRBD2 TRBV4-3 TGCGCCAGCAGCCAGTTCCATTCGACTAGCGGGAGAAACGGGGAGCTGTTTTTT CASSQFHSTSGRNGELFF
NA TRBJ1-1 TRBD1 TRBV29-1 TGCAGCGTTGAAGATCTCCGTACAGGGGTGAACACTGAAGCTTTCTTT CSVEDLRTGVNTEAFF
few TRBJ2-7 TRBD1 TRBV7-9 TGTGCCAGCAGCAAAGCCCTCGGGACAGAGGCCTACGAGCAGTACTTC CASSKALGTEAYEQYF
NA TRBJ2-7 NA TRBV5-4 TGTGCCAGCAGCTCGGACTCGGACCTTTTTTTTTACGAGCAGTACTTC CASSSDSDLFFYEQYF
NA TRBJ1-5 NA TRBV5-1 TGCGCCAGCAGCTCGTGGGGGGGTAGCAATCAGCCCCAGCATTTT CASSSWGGSNQPQHF
NA TRBJ1-1 NA TRBV9 TGTGCCAGCAGCGTCTCAGGATACACTGAAGCTTTCTTT CASSVSGYTEAFF
NA TRBJ1-2 NA TRBV7-9 TGTGCCAGCAGCCCCTCCTCGAGGGGATCTGACTATGGCTACACCTTC CASSPSSRGSDYGYTF
NA TRBJ2-4 NA TRBV4-3 TGCGCCAGCAGCCAAGATAGAGCCCTGGGGCTGGTTTTCTTC CASSQDRALGLVFF
NA TRBJ1-1 NA TRBV9 TGTGCCAGCAGCGACGATTGGACGGGGAGGACTGAAGCTTTCTTT CASSDDWTGRTEAFF
NA TRBJ1-2 NA TRBV29-1 TGCAGCGTTGAACAGGGGAATCTCTATGGCTACACCTTC CSVEQGNLYGYTF
NA TRBJ2-7 NA TRBV9 TGTGCCAGCAGTTGGACAGATAACGAGCAGTACTTC CASSWTDNEQYF
NA TRBJ2-2 NA TRBV6-5 TGTGCCAGTCGGACAAGGAACACCGGGGAGCTGTTTTTT CASRTRNTGELFF
NA TRBJ2-1 TRBD2 TRBV27 TGTGCCAGCAGTACGTCTAGCGGGGGTGGGAGTGAGCAGTTCTTC CASSTSSGGGSEQFF
NA TRBJ2-1 NA TRBV5-8 TGTGCCAGCAGTACCGGGACCGCCTCCTACAATGAGCAGTTCTTC CASSTGTASYNEQFF
NA TRBJ2-7 NA TRBV29-1 TGCAGCTCATCGGGGCCGTATTCCTACGAGCAGTACTTC CSSSGPYSYEQYF
once TRBJ1-1 NA TRBV5-1 TGCGCCAGCAGCTTGGCTATCGGGTCCACTGAAGCCTTCTTT CASSLAIGSTEAFF
NA TRBJ2-2 NA TRBV27 TGTGCCAGCAGCCCCGAGCGCAGACATCCCGGGGAGCTGTTTTTT CASSPERRHPGELFF
NA TRBJ1-4 TRBD1 TRBV19 TGTGCCAGTAAGGGGGCCTTTAATGAAAAACTGTTTTTT CASKGAFNEKLFF